This is a list of T cell receptor beta chains from one sample in a study of T cell repertoires in cytomegalovirus infection. Using its own MiXCR run on the reads, TCRdb lists one record per CDR3 protein. The sample contains roughly 600,000 distinct CDR3 sequences, 20% to 25% of which appear only once. Sequenced sample: CD8+ T cells from PBMCs. The origin of the receptors is a human donor in good health (CMV status not recorded). Some clones in this sample may be carry-over from other donors' samples. CDR3s include the opening cysteine and the closing phenylalanine or tryptophan. The order of the fields is clone size, V gene, D gene, J gene, CDR3 protein, CDR3 DNA. D genes are given only for firm matches. For some rows the clone size is stated as once, few or many, or as a class when expanded; others skip it.

>many|TRBV12-3/TRBV12-4|NA|TRBJ1-1
CASSFLTEAFF
TGTGCCAGCAGCTTCCTGACTGAAGCTTTCTTT
>few|TRBV5-5|TRBD1|TRBJ2-6
CASSHGTASSGANVLTF
TGTGCCAGCAGCCACGGGACAGCAAGCTCTGGGGCCAACGTCCTGACTTTC
>many|TRBV7-6|NA|TRBJ2-2
CASSLKAGVNSANTGELFF
TGTGCCAGCAGCTTAAAGGCGGGTGTTAATAGCGCGAACACCGGGGAGCTGTTTTTT
>many|TRBV7-6|NA|TRBJ1-2
CASSPMGANYGYTF
TGTGCCAGCAGCCCGATGGGAGCCAACTATGGCTACACCTTC
>many|TRBV14|TRBD1|TRBJ1-3
CASSQETGNRNTIYF
TGTGCCAGCAGCCAAGAGACAGGGAATCGAAACACCATATATTTT
>few|TRBV27|NA|TRBJ2-3
CASSLTSWGGTDTQYF
TGTGCCAGCAGTTTGACTAGTTGGGGGGGCACAGATACGCAGTATTTT
>NA|TRBV20-1|TRBD1|TRBJ2-5
CSASLAVRDRGFETQYF
TGCAGTGCTAGTCTGGCGGTTCGGGACAGGGGGTTTGAGACCCAGTACTTC
>many|TRBV7-9|TRBD1|TRBJ2-1
CASSFSGQGNRNEQFF
TGTGCCAGCAGCTTCTCGGGACAGGGTAACCGGAATGAGCAGTTCTTC
>many|TRBV7-8|NA|TRBJ1-1
CASSSPAEAFF
TGTGCCAGCAGCTCACCGGCCGAAGCTTTCTTT
>few|TRBV20-1|NA|TRBJ1-1
CSAMNRGGTEAFF
TGCAGTGCCATGAATAGGGGGGGCACTGAAGCTTTCTTT
>few|TRBV6-5|TRBD2|TRBJ2-3
CASSYGAGETDTQYF
TGTGCCAGCAGTTACGGAGCGGGGGAGACAGATACGCAGTATTTT
>NA|TRBV29-1|NA|TRBJ2-7
CSVVWGSYYEQYF
TGCAGCGTTGTGTGGGGCAGCTACTACGAGCAGTACTTC
>NA|TRBV10-1|TRBD2|TRBJ2-5
CASSDTDGRETQYF
TGCGCCAGCAGTGATACCGACGGGAGGGAGACCCAGTACTTC
>few|TRBV6-8|NA|TRBJ2-7
CASSYGGATYEQYF
TGTGCCAGCAGTTATGGGGGAGCGACCTACGAGCAGTACTTC
>many|TRBV7-6|TRBD2|TRBJ2-2
CASSFSGGFTGELFF
TGTGCCAGCAGCTTTAGCGGGGGATTCACCGGGGAGCTGTTTTTT
>NA|TRBV20-1|NA|TRBJ1-5
CSARDLSGTNQPQHF
TGCAGTGCTAGAGATCTGTCAGGGACGAATCAGCCCCAGCATTTT
>NA|TRBV12-3/TRBV12-4|TRBD1|TRBJ1-2
CASSPLGQGLAGYTF
TGTGCCAGCAGTCCTTTGGGACAGGGGTTGGCTGGCTACACCTTC
>NA|TRBV7-6|TRBD1|TRBJ2-5
CASSLAGQGAKETQYF
TGTGCCAGCAGCTTAGCGGGACAGGGGGCGAAAGAGACCCAGTACTTC
>NA|TRBV20-1|NA|TRBJ1-3
CSAVEPLSGNTIYF
TGCAGTGCTGTCGAGCCTCTCTCTGGAAACACCATATATTTT
>NA|TRBV28|NA|TRBJ1-1
CASSTLGTNTEAFF
TGTGCCAGCAGCACTTTGGGTACGAACACTGAAGCTTTCTTT
>few|TRBV4-1|NA|TRBJ2-1
CASSQVSIPYNEQFF
TGCGCCAGCAGCCAAGTGTCCATCCCCTACAATGAGCAGTTCTTC
>few|TRBV12-3/TRBV12-4|TRBD1|TRBJ2-1
CASSSPGGSYNEQFF
TGTGCCAGCAGTTCCCCAGGGGGCTCCTACAATGAGCAGTTCTTC
>few|TRBV6-2/TRBV6-3|NA|TRBJ2-3
CASSYSGRSHQDTQYF
TGTGCCAGCAGTTACTCCGGACGGAGTCATCAAGATACGCAGTATTTT
>once|TRBV20-1|NA|TRBJ2-3
CSARDEGTIADTQYF
TGCAGTGCTAGAGATGAAGGGACGATCGCAGATACGCAGTATTTT
>few|TRBV5-6|NA|TRBJ2-7
CASSFVRDEQYF
TGTGCCAGCAGCTTTGTTAGGGACGAGCAGTACTTC
>NA|TRBV7-9|NA|TRBJ1-2
CASSPILGQFYYGYTF
TGTGCCAGCAGCCCCATCCTGGGGCAGTTTTACTATGGCTACACCTTC
>few|TRBV6-5|NA|TRBJ2-1
CASGTLTYNEQFF
TGTGCCAGCGGGACACTCACCTACAATGAGCAGTTCTTC
>NA|TRBV7-6|NA|TRBJ2-3
CASSFSTLGDTQYF
TGTGCCAGCAGCTTCTCGACGCTGGGAGATACGCAGTATTTT
>few|TRBV6-2/TRBV6-3|NA|TRBJ2-1
CASSYESSYNEQFF
TGTGCCAGCAGTTACGAGAGCTCCTACAATGAGCAGTTCTTC
>few|TRBV27|TRBD2|TRBJ2-1
CASSLSGTSENEQFF
TGTGCCAGCAGTTTATCCGGGACTAGCGAGAATGAGCAGTTCTTC
>NA|TRBV20-1|NA|TRBJ1-2
CSARDRGGTYGYTF
TGCAGTGCTAGAGATCGCGGGGGGACCTATGGCTACACCTTC
>few|TRBV7-2|NA|TRBJ2-2
CASSSPSGAGELFF
TGTGCCAGCAGTTCCCCGTCGGGGGCCGGGGAGCTGTTTTTT
>many|TRBV15|NA|TRBJ2-1
CATSRDRGFSYNEQFF
TGTGCCACCAGCAGAGATAGGGGCTTCTCCTACAATGAGCAGTTCTTC
>NA|TRBV3-1|NA|TRBJ2-3
CASSQDLWTRRADTQYF
TGTGCCAGCAGCCAAGATCTTTGGACGAGAAGAGCGGATACGCAGTATTTT
>few|TRBV29-1|NA|TRBJ2-1
CSGTRASPGFKQFF
TGCAGCGGCACGCGGGCCTCTCCGGGTTTTAAGCAGTTCTTC
>NA|TRBV12-3/TRBV12-4|NA|TRBJ1-2
CASRTPYGYTF
TGTGCCAGCAGAACCCCGTATGGCTACACCTTC
>few|TRBV12-5|NA|TRBJ1-4
CASGPREPPGEKLFF
TGTGCTAGTGGTCCTCGGGAGCCCCCTGGGGAAAAACTGTTTTTT
>NA|TRBV6-6|NA|TRBJ1-5
CASTESNQPQHF
TGTGCCAGCACCGAAAGCAATCAGCCCCAGCATTTT
>NA|TRBV6-2/TRBV6-3|NA|TRBJ2-2
CASSYDFGAGVNTGELFF
TGTGCCAGCAGTTATGACTTCGGGGCAGGGGTAAACACCGGGGAGCTGTTTTTT
>few|TRBV7-3|NA|TRBJ2-2
CASSPQDSSNTGELFF
TGTGCCAGCAGCCCACAGGACAGCTCGAACACCGGGGAGCTGTTTTTT
>few|TRBV10-1|TRBD1|TRBJ2-1
CASSTRDREGPYNEQFF
TGCGCCAGCAGTACCCGGGACAGAGAAGGTCCCTACAATGAGCAGTTCTTC
>NA|TRBV13|NA|TRBJ2-6
CASSSTSGAGANVLTF
TGTGCCAGCAGCTCTACTTCAGGCGCTGGGGCCAACGTCCTGACTTTC
>many|TRBV7-8|NA|TRBJ1-1
CASSSQGKAFF
TGTGCCAGCAGCTCGCAGGGAAAAGCTTTCTTT
>few|TRBV13|TRBD1|TRBJ2-4
CASSSGPDRDHIQYF
TGTGCCAGCAGCTCAGGACCGGACAGGGACCACATTCAGTACTTC
>NA|TRBV10-2|TRBD1|TRBJ1-3
CASNLQTGTSGNTIYF
TGCGCCAGCAATCTCCAGACAGGGACCTCTGGAAACACCATATATTTT
>NA|TRBV14|NA|TRBJ1-1
CASSHFSPEAFF
TGTGCCAGCAGCCATTTTAGCCCTGAAGCTTTCTTT
>few|TRBV20-1|NA|TRBJ1-1
CSAWGGYTEAFF
TGCAGTGCATGGGGGGGGTACACTGAAGCTTTCTTT
>many|TRBV4-1|TRBD1|TRBJ2-1
CASSRTGRDEQFF
TGCGCCAGCAGCCGGACAGGGCGAGATGAGCAGTTCTTC
>NA|TRBV7-2|NA|TRBJ2-3
CVSSLRWRGSTDTQYF
TGTGTCAGCAGCTTACGTTGGCGGGGTAGCACAGATACGCAGTATTTT
>once|TRBV29-1|NA|TRBJ2-1
CSVRQRVYNNEQFF
TGCAGCGTTAGACAGAGGGTGTACAACAATGAGCAGTTCTTC
>NA|TRBV15|NA|TRBJ1-5
CATSRDLGALRPQHF
TGTGCCACCAGCAGAGATCTGGGGGCCCTCAGGCCCCAGCATTTT
>many|TRBV7-2|TRBD1|TRBJ1-5
CASSSDRELNQPQHF
TGTGCCAGCAGCTCTGACAGGGAGCTAAATCAGCCCCAGCATTTT
>medium-sized|TRBV12-3/TRBV12-4|TRBD1|TRBJ2-1
CASSPRGTGMTNEQFF
TGTGCCAGCAGTCCCCGAGGGACAGGGATGACAAATGAGCAGTTCTTC
>NA|TRBV7-9|TRBD1|TRBJ1-5
CASSEVQGEGNQPQHF
TGTGCCAGCAGCGAAGTACAGGGGGAAGGCAATCAGCCCCAGCATTTT
>few|TRBV7-8|NA|TRBJ2-7
CASSLSGRPYEQYF
TGTGCCAGCAGCTTATCGGGACGCCCCTACGAGCAGTACTTC
>few|TRBV29-1|NA|TRBJ2-1
CSVEAHRTANEQFF
TGCAGCGTTGAAGCCCATCGGACAGCCAATGAGCAGTTCTTC
>NA|TRBV24-1|NA|TRBJ2-2
CATETGRGANTGELFF
TGTGCCACCGAGACCGGCAGGGGCGCGAACACCGGGGAGCTGTTTTTT
>once|TRBV19|TRBD1|TRBJ1-5
CASSPGQGTQPQHF
TGTGCCAGTAGTCCGGGACAGGGCACTCAGCCCCAGCATTTT
>many|TRBV6-1|NA|TRBJ2-1
CASSETGDWEYDEQFF
TGTGCCAGCAGTGAAACGGGCGACTGGGAGTACGATGAGCAGTTCTTC
>NA|TRBV7-8|TRBD1|TRBJ1-2
CANSLAGTWTGEPGYTF
TGTGCCAACAGCTTAGCAGGCACTTGGACAGGGGAGCCTGGCTACACCTTC